The T cell receptor (beta chain) described here comes from a study of identical twins. The CDR3 sequence is 12 residues long. Germline V gene data show CDR1 as SNHLY and CDR2 as FYNNEI. With V trimmed by 8 bases and J by 2 bases, 3 bases remained unmatched. MiXCR, run by TCRdb on the 5' RACE reads, gives a single entry per CDR3 protein. This sample carries 750,000 to 950,000 distinct CDR3 sequences, about 12% of them seen once, and the ten largest clones take about 1.5%. This sample was also put to use in a study of yellow fever vaccine responses in identical twins.

The sequence derives from a young woman in good health. The chain couples TRBV2 to TRBJ2-7; 7 bases are a match to TRBD1. The source material was PBMCs. This CDR3 reads CASLDRAYEQYF. CDR3 nucleotide sequence: TGTGCCAGCCTAGACAGGGCCTACGAGCAGTACTTC.